Given below is one TCR beta chain in context. No antigen is known for it. CDR1 and CDR2 (germline): SGHTA, FQGNSA. The CDR3 runs 16 residues. Trimming took off 3 bases at V and 5 bases at J, with 17 bases between the two ends. The sample comes from a study of CD4 T cells in relation to SARS-CoV-2 and coronaviruses. CD4+ T cells from unexposed donors were obtained before the COVID-19 pandemic (2011-2018). The cells were cultured for roughly 11 days before CD4+ T cells were isolated. Testing used SARS-CoV-2 S/N and four cold-coronavirus spikes on unexposed-donor CD4+ T cells, cells permitting. Repertoires were generated with immunoSEQ multiplex PCR, while TCRdb's copy carries only in-frame clones and drops some. This table has some 29,000 clones, about 75% appearing once.

This receptor was obtained from a human donor in good health. The rearrangement joins TRBV7-2 to TRBJ2-1, with D possibly matching TRBD2 (7 bases). The source material was CD4+ T cells from PBMCs, cultured in vitro. CDR3: CASSLVWGGRNNEQFF. The CDR3 DNA reads TGTGCCAGCAGCTTGGTGTGGGGGGGCCGGAACAATGAGCAGTTCTTC.